Listed here are 19 T cell receptor beta chains from one sample, sequenced in a study of blood T cell repertoires in COVID-19. Some clones are missing from TCRdb's copy, which holds only in-frame ones; the method was immunoSEQ multiplex PCR. The repertoire holds roughly 230,000 clones, with 88% as singletons. The sequenced sample consisted of peripheral blood. The receptors here all came from a human donor in a cohort sampled during active COVID-19.

This clone was found a few times. This chain uses TRBV3-1 (or the pseudogene TRBV3-2) with TRBJ2-7; 8 nucleotides line up with TRBD1. Looked up from germline, CDR1 is LGHDT and CDR2 is YNNKEL (reference sequence). V shed 10 bases, J shed 0 bases, and the junction held 17 bases outside the gene matches. CDR3 length: 17 amino acids. The CDR3 sequence is CATPTLTGALSSYEQYF. In nucleotides, the CDR3 is TGTGCCACACCAACGTTGACAGGGGCCTTGAGCTCCTACGAGCAGTACTTC.

The chain's CDR3 is CASSKDISPTQYF. Here the CDR3 DNA reads TGCGCCAGCTCTAAGGATATTAGCCCAACGCAGTATTTT. The V and J genes are TRBV4-3 and TRBJ2-3, with D uncertain. The germline gives CDR1 LGHNA, CDR2 YSLEER. V was cut by 8 bases and J by 9 bases, with 18 bases left in between. The CDR3 covers 13 residues.

The rearrangement links TRBV4-2 to TRBJ2-1, with D possibly TRBD2 on 5 matching bases. The length of the CDR3 is 17 residues. Trimming removed 1 base from V and 8 bases from J, with 21 bases in between. Looked up from germline, CDR1 is LGHNA and CDR2 is YNFKEQ. DNA of the CDR3: TGTGCCAGCAGCCAAGTAATAGGAGCGGCGAGCCAGCATGAGCAGTTCTTC. Its translation is CASSQVIGAASQHEQFF.

CDR3 nucleotides: TGTGCCAGCAGTAGGGTAACAGGGGGCTTCTCTGGGGCCAACGTCCTGACTTTC. It encodes CASSRVTGGFSGANVLTF. The chain is built from TRBV7-2 and TRBJ2-6, with TRBD1 identical over 9 bases. CDR3 length equals 18 residues. CDR1 is SGHTA, CDR2 FQGNSA, per germline. V was pared by 6 bases and J by 0 bases, with 9 bases of the junction left unmatched.

This chain links TRBV5-1 with TRBJ2-1; tentatively, D is TRBD2 (6 bases). Germline assignment: CDR1 SGHRS and CDR2 YFSETQ. CDR3 length: 19 amino acids. V was shortened by 4 bases and J by 6 bases, with 29 bases between the two germline ends. CDR3 residues: CASSGGSRLARQWGNEQFF. In nucleotides, the CDR3 is TGCGCCAGCAGCGGGGGGAGTAGGTTAGCTCGACAATGGGGCAATGAGCAGTTCTTC.

The chain uses TRBV18 and TRBJ2-7, with D possibly TRBD1 on 5 matching bases. Per germline, CDR1 KGHSH and CDR2 LQKENI. The germline V and J ends were trimmed by 3 bases and 2 bases, with 20 bases remaining between them. This CDR3 region has 17 residues. In nucleotides, the CDR3 is TGTGCCAGCTCACCTTTAGTTGGAAGACAGAGGACCTACGAGCAGTACTTC. Its protein product is CASSPLVGRQRTYEQYF.

This clone was counted a single time. The V call is TRBV7-2, the J call TRBJ2-2; 14 nucleotides match TRBD2. V lost 2 bases to trimming and J lost 5 bases; unmatched junction nucleotides: 4. In germline, CDR1 is SGHTA, CDR2 FQGNSA. The CDR3 is 17 amino acids. CDR3 in amino acids: CASSLRLAGGPTGELFF. CDR3 nucleotides: TGTGCCAGCAGCTTACGACTAGCGGGGGGGCCTACCGGGGAGCTGTTTTTT.

The rearrangement links TRBV6-2 or TRBV6-3 to TRBJ2-2; 7 positions match TRBD1. This CDR3 is built from 16 residues. The junction had 10 bases not matched to a gene; V was cut back by 2 bases and J by 7 bases. Looked up from germline, CDR1 is MNHEY and CDR2 is SVGEGT. The CDR3 DNA is TGTGCCAGCAGTTACAGAACAGGGGCCTTCAGCGGGGAGCTGTTTTTT. Residues: CASSYRTGAFSGELFF.

The chain couples TRBV18 to TRBJ2-7, with TRBD2 matching over 8 bases. The CDR3 spans 15 residues. Germline loops: CDR1 KGHSH, CDR2 LQKENI. The V segment lost 3 bases and the J segment 1 base; nucleotides outside the gene matches: 5. The CDR3 loop reads CASSPKSGGSYEQYF. CDR3 nucleotides: TGTGCCAGCTCACCTAAGAGCGGGGGATCCTACGAGCAGTACTTC.

The chain uses TRBV7-3 and TRBJ2-2, with a weak D call TRBD1 (6 bases). V was cut by 2 bases and J by 6 bases, with 10 bases left in between. Per germline, CDR1 SGHTA and CDR2 FQGTGA. The CDR3 covers 14 residues. CDR3 DNA sequence: TGTGCCAGCAGCTTATTACAGGGTCCCGGGGAGCTGTTTTTT. As protein: CASSLLQGPGELFF.

This chain connects TRBV19 to TRBJ1-6; TRBD1 agrees at 7 bases. Germline lookup yields CDR1 LNHDA and CDR2 SQIVND (reference sequence). This CDR3 spans 15 amino acids. The J segment lost 6 bases and the V segment lost 3 bases, leaving 5 bases of the junction unmatched. CDR3: CASSMEYRGNSPLHF. DNA of the CDR3: TGTGCCAGTAGTATGGAGTACAGGGGTAATTCACCCCTCCACTTT.

V is TRBV3-1 (or the pseudogene TRBV3-2) and J is TRBJ1-4, with a possible D match to TRBD1 (5 bases). Trimming stripped 4 bases from V and 11 bases from J, with 23 bases between. This CDR3 comprises 16 residues. CDR1 is LGHDT and CDR2 is YNNKEL in the germline V gene (reference sequence). CDR3 loop: CASSPYQDQTKGKLFF. The CDR3 DNA follows: TGTGCCAGCAGCCCCTATCAGGACCAGACAAAGGGGAAACTGTTTTTT.

This clone was recorded only once. The chain recombines TRBV10-3 with TRBJ1-2; TRBD1 might be the D (5 bases). CDR1 is ENHRY and CDR2 is SYGVKD in the germline V gene. The CDR3 is 14 residues long. V dropped 4 bases and J dropped 6 bases, with 15 bases sitting between them. As DNA, the CDR3 is TGTGCCATCAGTGGCCCGACGGGGGTAGATGGCTACACCTTC. It specifies CAISGPTGVDGYTF.

This clone was seen only once. The chain uses TRBV7-2 and TRBJ2-7; 11 bases agree with TRBD1. Unmatched junction bases numbered 5, after V lost 1 base and J lost 9 bases. This CDR3 region has 14 residues. Germline CDR1 and CDR2: SGHTA and FQGNSA. The CDR3 loop reads CASSLVRTGGGQYF. CDR3 DNA sequence: TGTGCCAGCAGCTTAGTTAGGACAGGGGGCGGGCAGTACTTC.

The genes are TRBV7-2 and TRBJ1-1; D is ambiguous. The length of the CDR3 is 18 residues. The V and J ends lost 2 bases and 0 bases respectively, with 19 bases between them. The germline V gene has CDR1 SGHTA and CDR2 FQGNSA. CDR3 in amino acids: CASSLSPLGGSVNTEAFF. CDR3 DNA: TGTGCCAGCAGCTTAAGCCCCTTGGGAGGGTCGGTGAACACTGAAGCTTTCTTT.

J is TRBJ1-4 and V is TRBV19; D is perhaps TRBD1 (5 bases). This CDR3 has 13 residues. From germline, CDR1 is LNHDA and CDR2 SQIVND (reference sequence). This CDR3 reads CASNGGYWEKLFF. The CDR3 DNA sequence: TGTGCTTCCAACGGGGGATATTGGGAAAAACTGTTTTTT.

Only a few counts were recorded for this clone. J is TRBJ1-1 and V is TRBV19; D call uncertain. This CDR3 comprises 11 residues. Germline CDR1 is LNHDA and CDR2 is SQIVND (reference sequence). V was pared by 6 bases and J by 6 bases, with 8 bases between. The CDR3 loop reads CASRLGAEAFF. The CDR3 nucleotides are TGTGCCAGTAGGCTGGGAGCTGAAGCTTTCTTT.

This chain uses TRBV6-2 or TRBV6-3 with TRBJ2-1, with 7 bases that match TRBD2. The CDR3 totals 18 residues. Trimming removed 0 bases from V and 7 bases from J; junction bases left unmatched: 15. The germline gives CDR1 MNHEY, CDR2 SVGEGT. The CDR3: CASSYSKGRAGVKNEQFF. CDR3 in DNA: TGTGCCAGCAGTTACTCGAAGGGGAGGGCGGGGGTTAAAAATGAGCAGTTCTTC.

The V and J genes are TRBV4-1 and TRBJ1-2; D perhaps matches TRBD1 (6 bases). This CDR3 has 15 residues. V was trimmed by 2 bases and J by 7 bases, leaving 17 bases between them. Germline V gives CDR1 MGHRA, CDR2 YSYEKL. The CDR3 sequence: CASSQPLQGFGGYTF. CDR3 DNA sequence: TGCGCCAGCAGCCAACCCCTACAGGGCTTTGGTGGCTACACCTTC.